This is a list of T cell receptor beta chains from one sample in a study of tumor-infiltrating lymphocytes in primary liver carcinoma. TCRdb re-derived calls from the multiplex PCR reads in MiXCR, one entry per CDR3 protein. The sample lists about 330,000 distinct CDR3 sequences, approximately 65% occurring once. The sample taken for sequencing was peripheral blood. These receptor sequences come from a man aged 35 to 55 with primary liver carcinoma and hepatitis B virus infection. Both conserved end residues are part of each CDR3. Each record gives: J gene, V gene, D gene, clone size, CDR3 protein, CDR3 DNA. The D gene is left open where the match is weak. Clone size is shown for a subset of rows, as once, few, many or a class of expanded clone.

TRBJ1-1,TRBV6-6,.,many,CASSDRNTEAFF,TGTGCCAGCAGCGACAGGAACACTGAAGCTTTCTTT
TRBJ2-1,TRBV11-2,.,.,CVSILNDAYEQFF,TGTGTCAGCATCTTAAATGATGCCTATGAGCAGTTCTTC
TRBJ2-3,TRBV6-1,TRBD2,many,CASSESGSFSDTQYF,TGTGCCAGCAGTGAGAGCGGGAGTTTCTCAGATACGCAGTATTTT
TRBJ2-2,TRBV5-5,.,many,CASSPGHRDTGELFF,TGTGCCAGCAGTCCGGGACATCGTGACACCGGGGAGCTGTTTTTT
TRBJ2-1,TRBV30,.,.,CDWRAQGGNEQFF,TGTGACTGGAGAGCTCAGGGTGGCAATGAGCAGTTCTTC
TRBJ1-1,TRBV19,TRBD1,.,CASSPRTGAPNTEAFF,TGTGCCAGTAGTCCCCGGACAGGGGCCCCCAACACTGAAGCTTTCTTT
TRBJ2-1,TRBV20-1,TRBD2,.,CSASTGPGQKLAGHF,TGCAGTGCCAGCACGGGTCCCGGACAAAAACTAGCGGGTCACTTC
TRBJ1-5,TRBV6-2/TRBV6-3,.,.,CASRTGEAGNHPQHF,TGTGCCAGCAGAACCGGAGAGGCCGGGAATCACCCCCAGCATTTT
TRBJ2-1,TRBV5-3,.,.,CARSPPGKNEQFF,TGTGCCAGAAGCCCTCCTGGGAAGAATGAGCAGTTCTTC
TRBJ2-3,TRBV12-3/TRBV12-4,.,many,CASSHYTDTQYF,TGTGCCAGCAGCCACTACACAGATACGCAGTATTTT
TRBJ2-6,TRBV4-1,TRBD2,.,CAGSQIRASGRATGANVLTF,TGCGCCGGCAGCCAGATCCGGGCTAGCGGGAGGGCTACTGGGGCCAACGTCCTGACTTTC
TRBJ2-6,TRBV18,.,.,CASSPTSGANVLTF,TGTGCCAGCTCACCAACCTCTGGGGCCAACGTCCTGACTTTC
TRBJ2-6,TRBV11-2,.,.,CASSPRDSANLLTF,TGTGCCAGCAGCCCCCGGGACTCTGCCAACCTCCTGACTTTC
TRBJ2-1,TRBV11-2,TRBD1,.,CASSLRPGQRFYNEQFF,TGTGCCAGCAGCTTACGACCGGGACAGAGATTCTACAATGAGCAGTTCTTC
TRBJ2-7,TRBV11-1,TRBD1,.,CASSQIGTGALNERCF,TGTGCCAGCAGCCAAATCGGGACAGGGGCTTTGAACGAGCGGTGCTTC
TRBJ1-4,TRBV4-1,TRBD1,many,CASSHPGGMGTNEKLFF,TGCGCCAGCAGCCATCCAGGGGGAATGGGCACTAATGAAAAACTGTTTTTT
TRBJ2-1,TRBV14,TRBD2,.,CATSRSLAGDYNEQFF,TGTGCCACCAGCCGTTCACTAGCGGGAGACTACAATGAGCAGTTCTTC
TRBJ2-2,TRBV5-1,.,.,CASSLPSGVTRELFF,TGCGCCAGCAGCCTGCCATCGGGCGTCACCCGGGAGCTGTTTTTT
TRBJ1-1,TRBV11-2,.,.,CASSLVHGATEVFF,TGTGCCAGCAGCTTAGTGCATGGGGCCACTGAAGTTTTCTTT
TRBJ2-1,TRBV29-1,TRBD1,many,CSVVTGAWYNEQFF,TGCAGCGTCGTAACAGGGGCCTGGTACAATGAGCAGTTCTTC
TRBJ2-2,TRBV4-3,TRBD2,many,CASSQDLAGGPEGELFF,TGCGCCAGCAGCCAAGATCTGGCGGGAGGGCCCGAAGGGGAGCTGTTTTTT
TRBJ2-1,TRBV29-1,.,.,CSFERTGTYNEQFF,TGCAGCTTTGAAAGGACGGGAACCTATAATGAGCAGTTCTTC
TRBJ1-1,TRBV4-2,TRBD1,many,CASSQRPITGGGNTEAFF,TGTGCCAGCAGCCAAAGGCCGATTACAGGGGGAGGGAACACTGAAGCTTTCTTT